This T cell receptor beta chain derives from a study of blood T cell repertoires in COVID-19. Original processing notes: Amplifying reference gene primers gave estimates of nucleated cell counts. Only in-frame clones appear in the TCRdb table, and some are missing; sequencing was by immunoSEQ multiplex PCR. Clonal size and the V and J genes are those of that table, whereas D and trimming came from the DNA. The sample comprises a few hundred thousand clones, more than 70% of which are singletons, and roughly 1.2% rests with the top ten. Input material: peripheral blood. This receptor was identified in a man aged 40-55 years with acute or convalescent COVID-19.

CDR3 DNA: TGTGCCAGCAGCGCGACGGGACAGGGCAATCAGCCCCAGCATTTT. It translates to CASSATGQGNQPQHF. This chain connects TRBV7-9 to TRBJ1-5, with 8 bases identical to TRBD1. The V gene end was trimmed by 5 bases and the J gene end by 2 bases; junction bases not matched to a gene: 5. The CDR3 contains 15 residues. The germline V gene has CDR1 SEHNR and CDR2 FQNEAQ (reference sequence).